These 7 T cell receptor beta chains were sequenced from one sample in a study of cytomegalovirus exposure and HLA in healthy donors. With 60 Vbeta and 13 Jbeta primers, the PCR was carried out. Only in-frame clones appear in the TCRdb table, and some are missing; sequencing was by immunoSEQ multiplex PCR. The data show about 99,000 clones, roughly 78% seen once. The sequencing sample was made of PBMCs. Every receptor here comes from a woman in her thirties or forties in good health and CMV-seronegative.

The rearrangement joins TRBV28 to TRBJ2-7; D is possibly TRBD1 (6 bases). CDR3 length: 18 residues. Trimming shortened V by 1 base and J by 0 bases, and 19 bases separated the two germline ends. The germline V gene encodes CDR1 MDHEN and CDR2 SYDVKM. Here the CDR3 DNA reads TGTGCCAGCAGTTTATTTGGTGTGGACAGCCACAGCTCCTACGAGCAGTACTTC. Translating it yields CASSLFGVDSHSSYEQYF. Looking up the rest from reference TRBV28 and TRBJ2-7 gives the full variable domain: DVKVTQSSRYLVKRTGEKVFLECVQDMDHENMFWYRQDPGLGLRLIYFSYDVKMKEKGDIPEGYSVSREKKERFSLILESASTNQTSMYLCASSLFGVDSHSSYEQYFGPGTRLTVT.

The J gene is TRBJ1-4, the V gene TRBV18; 7 nucleotides match TRBD1. Looked up from germline, CDR1 is KGHSH and CDR2 is LQKENI. V shed 6 bases and J 1 base; nucleotides not matched to a gene: 8. The CDR3 sequence is 16 residues long. CDR3 sequence (DNA): TGTGCCAGCTCCCGGACAGGTCCTCAAACTAATGAAAAACTGTTTTTT. Protein: CASSRTGPQTNEKLFF.

V and J are TRBV12-5 and TRBJ2-1, with 8 bases identical to TRBD1. V shed 3 bases and J 9 bases; nucleotides not matched to a gene: 28. Germline lookup yields CDR1 LGHNT and CDR2 FRNRAP. The CDR3 extends over 21 amino acids. The CDR3 protein is CASGFGSLRTAPGQDFGEQFF. The CDR3 DNA reads as TGTGCTAGTGGTTTTGGGTCGCTTCGAACAGCTCCGGGACAGGATTTCGGTGAGCAGTTCTTC. Looking up the rest from reference TRBV12-5 and TRBJ2-1 gives the full variable domain: DARVTQTPRHKVTEMGQEVTMRCQPILGHNTVFWYRQTMMQGLELLAYFRNRAPLDDSGMPKDRFSAEMPDATLATLKIQPSEPRDSAVYFCASGFGSLRTAPGQDFGEQFFGPGTRLTVL.

This rearrangement joins TRBV9 to TRBJ2-7, with TRBD1 identical over 8 bases. This CDR3 spans 14 amino acids. Germline V lookup: CDR1 SGDLS, CDR2 YYNGEE. The V gene end was trimmed by 0 bases and the J gene end by 10 bases; junction bases not matched to a gene: 9. CDR3 DNA: TGTGCCAGCAGCGTAGTGCCGGACAGGGATCGTCAGTACTTC. Its protein is CASSVVPDRDRQYF.

The chain has TRBV29-1 and TRBJ1-1; TRBD1 matches 8 bases. The V gene's germline CDR1 is SQVTM and CDR2 ANQGSEA. With V trimmed by 5 bases and J by 0 bases, 2 bases remained unmatched. The CDR3 spans 13 residues. CDR3 nucleotides: TGCAGCGTTCGGACAGGGATGAACACTGAAGCTTTCTTT. This encodes CSVRTGMNTEAFF.

This chain joins TRBV5-1 and TRBJ1-1; TRBD1 matches at 8 bases. The CDR3 is 13 amino acids. V lost 7 bases, J lost 5 bases, and 7 bases stayed unmatched. The germline V gene encodes CDR1 SGHRS and CDR2 YFSETQ. DNA for the CDR3: TGCGCCAGCCGCCCAACAGGGGGAACTGAAGCTTTCTTT. Translation: CASRPTGGTEAFF.

The rearrangement joins TRBV4-3 to TRBJ2-1; a possible D gene is TRBD2 (5 bases). V was clipped by 1 base and J by 12 bases, with 19 bases between them. Looked up from germline, CDR1 is LGHNA and CDR2 is YSLEER. The CDR3 sequence is 15 residues long. The DNA of the CDR3 is TGCGCCAGCAGCCAAGTACCTGGGAGTCCCCTCGGGCAGTTCTTC. It yields the protein CASSQVPGSPLGQFF.